These 19 T cell receptor beta chains originate from one sample sequenced in a study of blood T cell repertoires in COVID-19 (dated by TCRdb to the early 2020s). Libraries were built with the immunoSEQ multiplex PCR assay. TCRdb carries this immuneACCESS record with in-frame sequences only. Its versions omit some clonotypes, under half of them owing to an unresolved V gene in the studies checked, with the rest unexplained. The sample data list some 110,000 clones, and roughly nine tenths of these were observed just once. Around 2.1% of the sample belongs to the ten largest clones. Specimen: peripheral blood. The receptors were sampled from a man aged 45 to 65 with COVID-19, enrolled during active disease.

The rearrangement links TRBV5-6 to TRBJ2-2, with TRBD1 matching 11 bases. Germline CDR1 is SGHDT and CDR2 is YYEEEE. The CDR3 has 16 amino acids. V shed 4 bases and J 10 bases; nucleotides not matched to a gene: 12. CDR3: CASSVTRDRGSMELFF. The CDR3 nucleotides read TGTGCCAGCAGCGTTACCCGGGACAGGGGGTCGATGGAGCTGTTTTTT.

The J gene is TRBJ1-1, the V gene TRBV12-3 or TRBV12-4; tentative D call: TRBD1 (6 bases). The CDR3 has 12 amino acids. The V end lost 5 bases, the J end lost 10 bases, and 14 bases lay between the germline ends. The CDR3: CASSNSGVGAFF. The DNA of the CDR3 is TGTGCCAGCAGTAACTCAGGGGTTGGAGCTTTCTTT.

This sequence joins TRBV19 and TRBJ1-1; no reliable D call. The CDR3 contains 15 residues. Germline V CDR1 and CDR2: LNHDA, SQIVND (reference sequence). V shed 5 bases and J shed 0 bases, with 13 bases lying between them. For the CDR3, the DNA is TGTGCCAGTAGTGGAAGTAGACACGTGAACACTGAAGCTTTCTTT. It specifies CASSGSRHVNTEAFF.

Concerning this clone itself: Sequence at one end of the junction differs from germline and may be a read error. The rearrangement uses TRBV29-1 and TRBJ2-1; 11 bases map to TRBD2. The CDR3 covers 18 residues. From germline, CDR1 is SQVTM and CDR2 ANQGSEA. CDR3: CSVEGGTSGSRSPNEQFF. The CDR3 bases are TGCAGCGTCGAAGGGGGAACTAGCGGGAGCAGAAGCCCTAATGAGCAGTTCTTC.

This chain joins TRBV7-2 and TRBJ2-7; tentatively, D is TRBD1 (6 bases). The V end was cut by 2 bases, the J end by 0 bases, with 8 bases between. This CDR3 spans 14 amino acids. Germline CDR1 is SGHTA and CDR2 is FQGNSA. The CDR3 coding sequence is TGTGCCAGCAGCTTAACAGGGCTCTCCTACGAGCAGTACTTC. It encodes CASSLTGLSYEQYF. The variable domain in full, with the rest retrieved from reference TRBV7-2 and TRBJ2-7, is GAGVSQSPSNKVTEKGKDVELRCDPISGHTALYWYRQSLGQGLEFLIYFQGNSAPDKSGLPSDRFSAERTGGSVSTLTIQRTQQEDSAVYLCASSLTGLSYEQYFGPGTRLTVT.

The V call is TRBV10-1, the J call TRBJ2-1; D possibly corresponds to TRBD2 (6 bases). CDR1 and CDR2 (germline): WNHNN, SYGVQD (reference sequence). Trimming shortened V by 0 bases and J by 6 bases, and 9 bases separated the two germline ends. CDR3 length: 14 amino acids. The CDR3 region has the DNA TGCGCCAGCAGTGAGTCTAGCGGAATCAATGAGCAGTTCTTC. Protein sequence: CASSESSGINEQFF.

This chain joins TRBV3-1 (or the pseudogene TRBV3-2) and TRBJ2-3, with 8 nucleotides matching TRBD1. The CDR3 totals 14 residues. After removal of 2 bases from V and 2 bases from J, the junction contained 0 bases not matched to a gene. CDR1 is LGHDT and CDR2 is YNNKEL in the germline V gene (reference sequence). This chain's CDR3 is CASSQQGATDTQYF. CDR3 in DNA: TGTGCCAGCAGCCAACAGGGGGCCACAGATACGCAGTATTTT.

This sequence joins TRBV21-1 and TRBJ2-7; the table's D call of TRBD2 was not tested on the DNA. TRBV21-1 is given as a pseudogene. The CDR3 length is 15 residues. The CDR3 loop reads CASSKVKLKTYEQYF. CDR3 in DNA: TGTGCCAGCAGCAAAGTTAAACTAAAAACCTACGAGCAGTACTTC.

The CDR3 spells CASSRVSDTQYF. The CDR3 DNA follows: TGTGCCAGCAGCCGGGTTTCGGATACGCAGTATTTT. The chain combines TRBV6-5 with TRBJ2-3; D remains ambiguous. Germline assignment: CDR1 MNHEY and CDR2 SVGAGI. CDR3 length equals 12 residues. V was clipped by 6 bases and J by 6 bases, with 10 bases between them.

The chain carries TRBV5-1 and TRBJ2-3; D call uncertain. V was trimmed by 4 bases and J by 6 bases, leaving 9 bases between them. Germline V gene lookup returns CDR1 SGHRS and CDR2 YFSETQ. CDR3 length: 12 amino acids. The CDR3 DNA is TGCGCCAGCAGCCCGGAGTCCGATACGCAGTATTTT. Amino acids: CASSPESDTQYF.

The chain couples TRBV7-2 to TRBJ2-3; possible D gene TRBD2, 5 bases. This CDR3 contains 15 residues. Trimming shortened V by 2 bases and J by 0 bases, and 9 bases separated the two germline ends. Per the germline V gene, CDR1 is SGHTA and CDR2 is FQGNSA. The CDR3 loop reads CASSLQRGSTDTQYF. The CDR3 nucleotides are TGTGCCAGCAGCTTACAACGGGGAAGCACAGATACGCAGTATTTT.

The chain carries TRBV5-1 and TRBJ2-5, with a possible D match to TRBD2 (5 bases). V shed 0 bases and J shed 5 bases, with 11 bases lying between them. The CDR3 is 14 amino acids. CDR1 SGHRS and CDR2 YFSETQ come from the germline V gene. DNA for the CDR3: TGCGCCAGCAGCTTGGGGAGGCTGGGGGAGACCCAGTACTTC. It specifies CASSLGRLGETQYF.

This chain uses TRBV5-1 with TRBJ2-5; D is uncertain. This CDR3 has 11 amino acids. Germline CDR1 SGHRS, CDR2 YFSETQ. Trimming pared 3 bases from V and 2 bases from J, leaving 2 bases between. This CDR3 is CASSSQETQYF. The CDR3 DNA reads as TGCGCCAGCAGCTCACAAGAGACCCAGTACTTC.

The chain employs TRBV2 and TRBJ1-1, with 8 bases that match TRBD1. CDR1 SNHLY and CDR2 FYNNEI come from the germline V gene. This CDR3 is built from 16 residues. With 2 bases clipped from V and 0 bases from J, the junction kept 5 bases outside the gene matches. The CDR3 region is CASSETGQAMNTEAFF. The CDR3, as DNA: TGTGCCAGCAGTGAAACGGGACAGGCAATGAACACTGAAGCTTTCTTT.

The chain combines TRBV11-2 with TRBJ2-5, with D perhaps TRBD1 (5 bases). Trimming took 6 bases from V and 5 from J, leaving 13 bases between them. Germline assignment: CDR1 SGHAT and CDR2 FQNNGV. The CDR3 is made up of 13 amino acids. Here the CDR3 reads CASRPQGRETQYF. The CDR3 DNA is TGTGCCAGCAGGCCCCAGGGAAGGGAGACCCAGTACTTC.

The chain uses TRBV19 and TRBJ2-5; D perhaps matches TRBD1 (6 bases). This CDR3 has 13 residues. CDR1 is LNHDA, CDR2 SQIVND, per germline (reference sequence). The V and J ends lost 6 bases and 4 bases respectively, with 12 bases between them. The CDR3 DNA sequence: TGTGCCAGTAGGGATGGGGGCAGAGAGACCCAGTACTTC. Translation gives CASRDGGRETQYF.

The V call is TRBV7-9, the J call TRBJ1-1; D unclear. There are 15 residues in the CDR3. V was pared by 5 bases and J by 1 base, with 14 bases between. Per the germline V gene, CDR1 is SEHNR and CDR2 is FQNEAQ (reference sequence). CDR3 DNA sequence: TGTGCCAGCAGCCCGCAAGGCAGGCAGAACACTGAAGCTTTCTTT. Translating gives CASSPQGRQNTEAFF. The whole variable domain, filled in from reference TRBV7-9 and TRBJ1-1, reads DTGVSQNPRHKITKRGQNVTFRCDPISEHNRLYWYRQTLGQGPEFLTYFQNEAQLEKSRLLSDRFSAERPKGSFSTLEIQRTEQGDSAMYLCASSPQGRQNTEAFFGQGTRLTVV.

The rearrangement links TRBV28 to TRBJ2-2; a weak D match, TRBD2 (5 bases). CDR1 is MDHEN, CDR2 SYDVKM, per germline. This CDR3 has 16 residues. V lost 7 bases and J lost 0, with 15 bases in between. The CDR3, as DNA: TGTGCCAGCACTCCGCCGAGCGGAGCGAACACCGGGGAGCTGTTTTTT. Amino acid sequence: CASTPPSGANTGELFF. The whole variable domain, filled in from reference TRBV28 and TRBJ2-2, reads DVKVTQSSRYLVKRTGEKVFLECVQDMDHENMFWYRQDPGLGLRLIYFSYDVKMKEKGDIPEGYSVSREKKERFSLILESASTNQTSMYLCASTPPSGANTGELFFGEGSRLTVL.

This chain joins TRBV5-4 and TRBJ1-2; the match to TRBD1 covers 8 bases. Per the germline V gene, CDR1 is SGHNT and CDR2 is YYREEE (reference sequence). J lost 3 bases, V lost 4 bases, and 5 bases had no gene match. The CDR3 runs 14 residues. DNA for the CDR3: TGTGCCAGCAGCCCAGGACAGGGAGACTATGGCTACACCTTC. This sequence encodes CASSPGQGDYGYTF.